The rows below give T cell receptor beta chains drawn from one sample of a study of blood T cell repertoires in COVID-19. Method: immunoSEQ multiplex PCR; TCRdb's copy keeps in-frame clones and lacks some. The profile shows roughly 68,000 clones, 90% to 95% of them singletons. The specimen was peripheral blood. The source is a man aged 40-55 years with COVID-19, enrolled during active disease. Each CDR3 is given with its conserved first and last residue. The D gene is left open where the match is weak. A row's size may be missing; if present it is once, few, many or a size class.

TRBD1	TRBV2	TRBJ1-2	13	-	TGTGCCAGCAGGGGACAGGACGAAAATGGCTACACCTTC	CASRGQDENGYTF
TRBD1	TRBV29-1	TRBJ1-1	13	-	TGCAGCGCTTACAGGGGCGAGAACACTGAAGCTTTCTTT	CSAYRGENTEAFF
-	TRBV2	TRBJ2-6	14	-	TGTGCCCAACGAAAGGGGCCTGGGGCCAACGTCCTGACTTTC	CAQRKGPGANVLTF
-	TRBV19	TRBJ1-1	13	-	TGTGCCAGTAGCTCCTCCGGGGGGAGGAAAGCTTTCTTT	CASSSSGGRKAFF
TRBD1	TRBV11-2	TRBJ2-7	12	-	TGTGCCAGCAGCTTACAGGGGGACGAGCAGTACTTC	CASSLQGDEQYF
-	TRBV5-1	TRBJ1-4	14	-	TGCGCCAGCAGCCCAGAAGCATCCTCGGGAAAACTGTTTTTT	CASSPEASSGKLFF
-	TRBV11-2	TRBJ2-6	16	-	TGTGCCAGCAGTTTTACTGCAGGGGCTGGGGCCAACGTCCTGACTTTC	CASSFTAGAGANVLTF
TRBD1	TRBV9	TRBJ1-5	15	-	TGTGCCAGCAGCGTAGCTCCGACAGGGGACCAGCCCCAGCATTTT	CASSVAPTGDQPQHF
-	TRBV5-6	TRBJ1-6	18	-	TGTGCCAGCAGCTTAACGCCAGGGCTGAGCTCCTATAATTCACCCCTCCACTTT	CASSLTPGLSSYNSPLHF
-	TRBV30	TRBJ1-4	13	-	TGTGCCTGGAGTGTACAGGACAGAGAAAAACTGTTTTTT	CAWSVQDREKLFF
TRBD2	TRBV5-4	TRBJ2-1	16	-	TGTGCCAGCAGCCCTGGGGGGGGGAGCTCCTACAATGAGCAGTTCTTC	CASSPGGGSSYNEQFF
-	TRBV6-5	TRBJ2-7	16	-	TGTGCCAGCAGTTACTCGAACGCGGGGCCTCCCTACGAGCAGTACTTC	CASSYSNAGPPYEQYF
TRBD1	TRBV30	TRBJ2-7	15	-	TGTGCCTGGAGTGTTTCTTTGGGACAGGGTTACGAGCAGTACTTC	CAWSVSLGQGYEQYF
TRBD1	TRBV15	TRBJ2-4	17	-	TGTGCCACCAGCAGAGAGAGGGGGACAGACGACAAAAACATTCAGTACTTC	CATSRERGTDDKNIQYF
-	TRBV7-9	TRBJ2-3	15	-	TGTGCCAGCACCCCGATTAGTACTAGCACAGATACGCAGTATTTT	CASTPISTSTDTQYF
TRBD1	TRBV30	TRBJ2-2	15	once	TGTGCCTCCAAACGGCGGGCAGGGGGCACCGGGGAGCTGTTTTTT	CASKRRAGGTGELFF
TRBD2	TRBV6-5	TRBJ2-7	15	-	TGTGCCAGCAGTTATACTAGCGGACTATCCTACGAGCAGTACTTC	CASSYTSGLSYEQYF